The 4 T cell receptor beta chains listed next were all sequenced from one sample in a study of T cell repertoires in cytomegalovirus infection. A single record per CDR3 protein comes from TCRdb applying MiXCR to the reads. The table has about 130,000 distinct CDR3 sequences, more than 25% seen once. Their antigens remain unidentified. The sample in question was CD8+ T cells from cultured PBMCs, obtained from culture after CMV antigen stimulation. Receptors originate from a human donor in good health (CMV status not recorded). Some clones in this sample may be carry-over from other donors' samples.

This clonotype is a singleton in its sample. CDR3 nucleotide sequence: TGTGCCAGCAGCTTAACTACCGGGACAGTCTCCTACAATGAGCAGTTCTTC. As protein: CASSLTTGTVSYNEQFF. The genes are TRBV7-9 and TRBJ2-1, with 7 bases aligning to TRBD1. Looked up from germline, CDR1 is SEHNR and CDR2 is FQNEAQ (reference sequence). The CDR3 covers 17 residues. V shed 2 bases and J 0 bases; nucleotides not matched to a gene: 7.

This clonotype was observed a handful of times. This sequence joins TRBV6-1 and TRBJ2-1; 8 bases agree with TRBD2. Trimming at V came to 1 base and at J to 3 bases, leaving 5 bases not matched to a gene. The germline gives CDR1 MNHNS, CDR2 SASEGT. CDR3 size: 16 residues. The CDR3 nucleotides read TGTGCCAGCAGTGAAGAGGGGCGGGGGGACTACAATGAGCAGTTCTTC. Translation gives CASSEEGRGDYNEQFF.

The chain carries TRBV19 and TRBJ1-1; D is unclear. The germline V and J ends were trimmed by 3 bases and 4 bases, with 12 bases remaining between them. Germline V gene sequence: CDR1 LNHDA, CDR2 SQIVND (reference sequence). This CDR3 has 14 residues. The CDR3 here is CASSMLLYGTEAFF. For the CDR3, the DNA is TGTGCCAGTAGTATGTTGTTGTACGGCACTGAAGCTTTCTTT. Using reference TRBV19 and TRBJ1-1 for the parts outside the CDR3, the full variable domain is DGGITQSPKYLFRKEGQNVTLSCEQNLNHDAMYWYRQDPGQGLRLIYYSQIVNDFQKGDIAEGYSVSREKKESFPLTVTSAQKNPTAFYLCASSMLLYGTEAFFGQGTRLTVV.

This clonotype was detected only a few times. CDR3 in amino acids: CSAGDRLRAKNIQYF. The CDR3 DNA reads as TGCAGTGCCGGGGACAGGTTAAGGGCCAAAAACATTCAGTACTTC. The V call is TRBV20-1, the J call TRBJ2-4; TRBD1 agrees at 8 bases. The CDR3 is made up of 15 amino acids. Germline-derived CDR1 and CDR2 are DFQATT and SNEGSKA (reference sequence). J lost 1 base, V lost 6 bases, and 8 bases had no gene match.